The sequence of this T cell receptor (beta chain) was determined in a study of technical replicates of blood from four donors. In germline, CDR1 is MNHEY, CDR2 SMNVEV (reference sequence). The CDR3 totals 17 residues. The V gene lost 0 bases and the J gene lost 6 bases, with 15 bases spanning the gap. The repertoire was sequenced with immunoSEQ multiplex PCR; TCRdb's copy has only in-frame clones and lacks some. This sample has roughly 85,000 clones, with over 85% found just once. The sequence was obtained from a human donor in good health. V and J are TRBV27 and TRBJ1-6, with D possibly TRBD1 on 6 matching bases. What was sequenced was T cells isolated from PBMCs. CDR3 nucleotides: TGTGCCAGCAGTTTATCGTTTCCCCAGGGGTCTAATTCACCCCTCCACTTT. Translated, it gives CASSLSFPQGSNSPLHF.